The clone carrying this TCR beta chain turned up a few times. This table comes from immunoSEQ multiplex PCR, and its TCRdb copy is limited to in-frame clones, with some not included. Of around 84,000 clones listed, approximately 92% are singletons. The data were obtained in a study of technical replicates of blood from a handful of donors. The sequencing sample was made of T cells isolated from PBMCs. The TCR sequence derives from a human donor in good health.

CDR3 in DNA: TGTGCCAGCAGTTTATTGGGAGGTGCTCAGGGGGCCAACGTCCTGACTTTC. This sequence encodes CASSLLGGAQGANVLTF. This chain links TRBV27 with TRBJ2-6, with D perhaps matching TRBD2 (6 bases). CDR1 is MNHEY, CDR2 SMNVEV, per germline (reference sequence). The CDR3 consists of 17 residues. The V end lost 1 base, the J end lost 4 bases, and 14 bases lay between the germline ends.